This TCR beta chain is drawn from a study of blood T cell repertoires in COVID-19. The overall study: There were acute and convalescent COVID-19 samples, and they came from the United States, Italy and Spain.

This CDR3 region has 14 residues. The V end lost 5 bases, the J end lost 2 bases, and 12 bases lay between the germline ends. CDR1 MNHEY and CDR2 SVGAGI come from the germline V gene. Seattle participants joined during active infection and were tracked over time. Original methodology: Counts of nucleated cells, estimated from reference gene primer amplification, were obtained. Repertoires were generated with immunoSEQ multiplex PCR, while TCRdb's copy carries only in-frame clones and drops some. V and J calls and clone size follow that table, whereas D and trimming were derived from the DNA. Of 400,000 to 450,000 clones in the sample, around 89% were seen once.

The clonotype originates from a woman aged 45-60 years with COVID-19, enrolled during active disease. Sequenced sample: peripheral blood. The V gene is TRBV6-5, the J gene TRBJ1-1; the D gene is possibly TRBD1 (6 bases). The CDR3 coding sequence is TGTGCCAGCAGTAGATACAGGGATAACACTGAAGCTTTCTTT. This translates into CASSRYRDNTEAFF.